This T cell receptor beta chain was retrieved from a study of T cells after yellow fever vaccination. Across the whole study: Fractions low in cell number were prepared with SMART-Seq v4 Ultra Low Input. Study results and limitations: Clonotype sharing between CD4 and CD8 compartments was small. Sorted repertoires could include abundant contaminating clonotypes from bulk cells.

TCRdb called the 5' RACE reads again in MiXCR, with one record for every CDR3 protein. The sample yields about 85,000 distinct CDR3 sequences, about 14% seen once. Trimming pared 3 bases from V and 4 bases from J, leaving 20 bases between. The CDR3 sequence is 16 residues long. CDR1 and CDR2 from the germline V gene are DFQATT and SNEGSKA (reference sequence). The source of this sequence is a man younger than 30 who received the YFV17D yellow fever vaccine. The rearrangement links TRBV20-1 to TRBJ2-3, with unresolved D. The sample here was CD8+ T cells not binding an NS4B(214-222) dextramer, sorted from PBMCs, taken less than 25 days after the first yellow fever vaccination. The CDR3 DNA is TGCAGTGCTAGGCCCTGGGAAGTAGAATTCTCAGATACGCAGTATTTT. Protein sequence: CSARPWEVEFSDTQYF.